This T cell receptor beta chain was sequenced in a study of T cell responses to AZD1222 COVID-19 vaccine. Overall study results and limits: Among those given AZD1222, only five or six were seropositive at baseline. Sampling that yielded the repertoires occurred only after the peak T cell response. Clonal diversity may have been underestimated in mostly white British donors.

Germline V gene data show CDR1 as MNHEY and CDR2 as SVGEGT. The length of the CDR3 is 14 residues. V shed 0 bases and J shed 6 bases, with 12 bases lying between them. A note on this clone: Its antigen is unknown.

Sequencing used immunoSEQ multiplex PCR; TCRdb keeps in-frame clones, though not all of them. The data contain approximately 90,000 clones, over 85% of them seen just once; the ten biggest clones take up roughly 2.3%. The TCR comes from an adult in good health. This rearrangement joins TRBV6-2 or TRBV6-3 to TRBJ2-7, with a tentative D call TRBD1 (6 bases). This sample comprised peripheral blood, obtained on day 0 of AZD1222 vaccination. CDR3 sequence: CASSYSLQGSEQYF. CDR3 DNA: TGTGCCAGCAGTTACTCCTTACAGGGATCCGAGCAGTACTTC.